The clone carrying this TCR beta chain was seen repeatedly, ten times or more. These data are taken from a study of lung T cells in sarcoidosis with Löfgren's syndrome. Each CDR3 protein gets one entry after TCRdb re-called the reads with MiXCR. The sample has about 19,000 distinct CDR3 sequences, approximately 22% seen once. V was pared by 2 bases and J by 3 bases, with 11 bases between. Looked up from germline, CDR1 is LGHDT and CDR2 is YNNKEL (reference sequence). This CDR3 spans 14 amino acids. Sequenced material: CD4+ T cells from bronchoalveolar lavage. This clonotype was obtained from a human donor with sarcoidosis (Löfgren's syndrome or another form), or a control subject (not recorded which). This chain links TRBV3-1 with TRBJ2-7, with a possible D match to TRBD2 (7 bases). The DNA of the CDR3 is TGTGCCAGCAGCCAACGGGGGGCAGACTACGAGCAGTACTTC. Its translation is CASSQRGADYEQYF.